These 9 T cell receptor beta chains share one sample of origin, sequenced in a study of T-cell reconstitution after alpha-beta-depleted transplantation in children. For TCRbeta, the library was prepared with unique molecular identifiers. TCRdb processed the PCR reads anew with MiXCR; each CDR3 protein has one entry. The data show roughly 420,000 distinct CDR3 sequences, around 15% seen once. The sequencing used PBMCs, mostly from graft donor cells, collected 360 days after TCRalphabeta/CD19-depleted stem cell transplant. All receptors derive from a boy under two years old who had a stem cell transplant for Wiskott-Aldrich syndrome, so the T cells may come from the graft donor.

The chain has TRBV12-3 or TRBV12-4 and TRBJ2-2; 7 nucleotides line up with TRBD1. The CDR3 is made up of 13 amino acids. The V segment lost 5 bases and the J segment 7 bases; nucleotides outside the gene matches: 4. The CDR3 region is CASSRTGGGELFF. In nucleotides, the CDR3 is TGTGCCAGCAGTCGGACAGGAGGCGGGGAGCTGTTTTTT.

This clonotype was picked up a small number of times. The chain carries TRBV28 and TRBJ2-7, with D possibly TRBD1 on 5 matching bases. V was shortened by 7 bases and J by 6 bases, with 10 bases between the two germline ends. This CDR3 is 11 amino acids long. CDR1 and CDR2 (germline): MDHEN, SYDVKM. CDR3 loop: CASNYRGEQYF. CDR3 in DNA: TGTGCCAGCAACTATAGGGGCGAGCAGTACTTC.

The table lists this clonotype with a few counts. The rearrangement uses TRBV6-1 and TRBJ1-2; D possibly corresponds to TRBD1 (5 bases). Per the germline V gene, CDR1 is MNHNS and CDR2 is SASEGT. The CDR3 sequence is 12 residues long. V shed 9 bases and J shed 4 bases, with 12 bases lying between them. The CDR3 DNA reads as TGTGCCAGTGCTCCTGGGACCTATGGCTACACCTTC. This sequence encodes CASAPGTYGYTF.

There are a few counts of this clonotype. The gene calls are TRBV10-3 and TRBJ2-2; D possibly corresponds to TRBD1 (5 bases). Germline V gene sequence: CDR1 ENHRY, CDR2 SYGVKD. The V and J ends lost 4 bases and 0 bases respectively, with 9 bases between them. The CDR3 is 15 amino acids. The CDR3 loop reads CAISGGGTNTGELFF. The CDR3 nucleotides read TGTGCCATCAGTGGGGGCGGTACGAACACCGGGGAGCTGTTTTTT.

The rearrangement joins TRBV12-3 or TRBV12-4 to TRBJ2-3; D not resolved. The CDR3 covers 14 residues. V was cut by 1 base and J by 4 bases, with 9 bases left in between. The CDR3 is CASSLEGLADTQYF. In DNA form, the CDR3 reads TGTGCCAGCAGTTTAGAAGGGTTGGCAGATACGCAGTATTTT.

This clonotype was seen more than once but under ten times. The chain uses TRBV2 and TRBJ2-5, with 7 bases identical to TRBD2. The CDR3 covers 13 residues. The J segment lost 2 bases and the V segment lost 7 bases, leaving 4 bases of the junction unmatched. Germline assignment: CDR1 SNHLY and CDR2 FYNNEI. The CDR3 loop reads CASKWREQETQYF. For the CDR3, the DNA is TGTGCCAGCAAATGGCGGGAGCAAGAGACCCAGTACTTC.

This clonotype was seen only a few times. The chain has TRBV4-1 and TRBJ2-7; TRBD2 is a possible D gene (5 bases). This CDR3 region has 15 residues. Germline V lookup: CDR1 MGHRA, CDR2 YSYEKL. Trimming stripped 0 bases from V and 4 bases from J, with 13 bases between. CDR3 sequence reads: CASSQDRGRAYEQYF. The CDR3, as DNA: TGCGCCAGCAGCCAAGACCGGGGTAGAGCTTACGAGCAGTACTTC.

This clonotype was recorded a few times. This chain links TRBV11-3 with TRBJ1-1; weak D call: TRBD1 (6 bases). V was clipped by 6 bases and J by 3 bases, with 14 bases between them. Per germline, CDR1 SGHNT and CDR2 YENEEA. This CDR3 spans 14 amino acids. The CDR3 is CASRGTRVDTEAFF. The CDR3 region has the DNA TGTGCCAGCAGGGGGACACGGGTGGACACTGAAGCTTTCTTT.

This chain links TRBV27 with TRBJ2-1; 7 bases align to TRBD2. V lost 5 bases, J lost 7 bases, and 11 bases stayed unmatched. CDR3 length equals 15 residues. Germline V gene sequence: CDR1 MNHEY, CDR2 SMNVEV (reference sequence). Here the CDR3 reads CASSPLWGRGNEQFF. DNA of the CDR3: TGTGCCAGCAGTCCCTTATGGGGGAGGGGAAATGAGCAGTTCTTC.